This TCR beta chain was documented in a study of blood T cell repertoires in COVID-19. There are 15 residues in the CDR3. Trimming took 0 bases from V and 4 from J, leaving 14 bases between them. The germline V gene has CDR1 SGHRS and CDR2 YFSETQ. The table came from immunoSEQ multiplex PCR; TCRdb's copy has only in-frame clones and leaves some out. In the table there are over 75,000 clones, 83% of which are singletons. The source of this sequence is a human donor in a cohort sampled during active COVID-19. The chain recombines TRBV5-1 with TRBJ2-7, with D possibly TRBD1 on 5 matching bases. Material for sequencing was peripheral blood. The CDR3 protein is CASSLGVGRAYEQYF. CDR3 nucleotides: TGCGCCAGCAGCTTGGGAGTCGGCAGGGCTTACGAGCAGTACTTC. The variable domain in full, with the rest retrieved from reference TRBV5-1 and TRBJ2-7, is KAGVTQTPRYLIKTRGQQVTLSCSPISGHRSVSWYQQTPGQGLQFLFEYFSETQRNKGNFPGRFSGRQFSNSRSEMNVSTLELGDSALYLCASSLGVGRAYEQYFGPGTRLTVT.